The 25 T cell receptor beta chains in this list originate from one sample, sequenced in a study of blood T cell repertoires in COVID-19. Only in-frame clones appear in the TCRdb table, and some are missing; sequencing was by immunoSEQ multiplex PCR. Among about 380,000 clones, approximately 81% were seen once, and the ten largest hold approximately 3.6%. The sequencing sample was made of peripheral blood. All receptors come from a woman between 18 and 29 years old with acute or convalescent COVID-19.

The chain uses TRBV24-1 and TRBJ2-1; the match to TRBD2 covers 9 bases. Germline V lookup: CDR1 KGHDR, CDR2 SFDVKD. The CDR3 consists of 14 residues. Losses at the gene ends were 9 bases for V and 2 bases for J; bases not matched to a gene: 4. The CDR3 region has the DNA TGTGCCACCGGCGCGGGAGGGCCCTACAATGAGCAGTTCTTC. It encodes CATGAGGPYNEQFF.

This chain joins TRBV3-1 (or the pseudogene TRBV3-2) and TRBJ1-2, with 7 bases fitting TRBD1. The CDR3 covers 16 residues. The germline V gene encodes CDR1 LGHDT and CDR2 YNNKEL (reference sequence). J lost 4 bases, V lost 3 bases, and 11 bases had no gene match. The CDR3 DNA follows: TGTGCCAGCAGCCAGTTAAGGTCCGGGACAGTCTATGGCTACACCTTC. Amino acids: CASSQLRSGTVYGYTF.

The rearrangement uses TRBV14 and TRBJ2-3; 8 bases are a match to TRBD1. The CDR3 is 15 amino acids. The germline CDR1 and CDR2 sequences are SGHDN and FVKESK. With V trimmed by 2 bases and J by 2 bases, 3 bases remained unmatched. The CDR3 DNA reads TGTGCCAGCAGCCAACCGGGACAGGTCACAGATACGCAGTATTTT. Translated: CASSQPGQVTDTQYF. Full variable domain (missing parts from reference TRBV14 and TRBJ2-3): EAGVTQFPSHSVIEKGQTVTLRCDPISGHDNLYWYRRVMGKEIKFLLHFVKESKQDESGMPNNRFLAERTGGTYSTLKVQPAELEDSGVYFCASSQPGQVTDTQYFGPGTRLTVL.

The rearrangement links TRBV11-2 to TRBJ2-7; 13 nucleotides agree with TRBD2. This CDR3 comprises 16 residues. Germline V CDR1 and CDR2: SGHAT, FQNNGV. Unmatched junction bases numbered 4, after V lost 1 base and J lost 4 bases. The CDR3 region is CASSLGRTSGSYEQYF. Written as DNA, the CDR3 is TGTGCCAGCAGCTTAGGACGGACTAGCGGGAGTTACGAGCAGTACTTC.

This chain links TRBV28 with TRBJ1-1, with 7 bases aligning to TRBD1. The germline V gene encodes CDR1 MDHEN and CDR2 SYDVKM. This CDR3 region has 16 residues. After removal of 2 bases from V and 9 bases from J, the junction contained 15 bases not matched to a gene. CDR3 bases: TGTGCCAGCAGTTTAGAAGGGGGCGGAGCGCCCAAAAAAGCTTTCTTT. Translated, it gives CASSLEGGGAPKKAFF.

The rearrangement links TRBV29-1 to TRBJ1-1; possibly TRBD1 for D (6 bases). CDR3 length: 13 residues. CDR1 is SQVTM and CDR2 is ANQGSEA in the germline V gene. V gave up 7 bases and J gave up 3 bases, with 15 bases separating them. The CDR3 nucleotides are TGCAGCGCACGAGGGGGAGGGCACACTGAAGCTTTCTTT. Translating gives CSARGGGHTEAFF.

The chain employs TRBV18 and TRBJ1-4; 7 nucleotides line up with TRBD1. The CDR3 consists of 14 residues. Germline V gene data show CDR1 as KGHSH and CDR2 as LQKENI. The V gene end was trimmed by 3 bases and the J gene end by 7 bases; junction bases not matched to a gene: 5. The CDR3 sequence: CASSPKQGREKLFF. The CDR3 DNA follows: TGTGCCAGCTCACCTAAACAGGGGCGTGAAAAACTGTTTTTT.

The chain carries TRBV5-1 and TRBJ1-5, with TRBD1 matching 9 bases. The CDR3 has 16 residues. Germline V gives CDR1 SGHRS, CDR2 YFSETQ. The V segment lost 1 base and the J segment 5 bases; nucleotides outside the gene matches: 7. CDR3 in DNA: TGCGCCAGCAGCTTGAATACGGGACAGGGAGATCAGCCCCAGCATTTT. Translation: CASSLNTGQGDQPQHF.

This clone has a single count. This rearrangement joins TRBV7-9 to TRBJ2-5; possible D gene TRBD1, 5 bases. V gave up 0 bases and J gave up 2 bases, with 13 bases separating them. Germline CDR1 is SEHNR and CDR2 is FQNEAQ (reference sequence). The CDR3 sequence is 16 residues long. CDR3 region: CASSLAATVTQETQYF. For the CDR3, the DNA is TGTGCCAGCAGCTTAGCGGCGACAGTTACTCAAGAGACCCAGTACTTC.

This clone was seen only once. This chain connects TRBV7-2 to TRBJ1-3; TRBD1 matches at 9 bases. Trimming cost V 5 bases and J 2 bases; bases outside gene matches: 4. Germline CDR1 SGHTA, CDR2 FQGNSA. The CDR3 totals 15 residues. The CDR3: CASSGRTGAGNTIYF. For the CDR3, the DNA is TGTGCCAGCAGCGGTCGGACAGGGGCTGGAAACACCATATATTTT.

The chain recombines TRBV24-1 with TRBJ2-7, with 7 bases lining up with TRBD1. The CDR3 contains 14 residues. Losses at the gene ends were 9 bases for V and 4 bases for J; bases not matched to a gene: 11. Germline-derived CDR1 and CDR2 are KGHDR and SFDVKD. The CDR3 DNA is TGTGCCACCCCTGAACAGAGGGGGCGGTACGAGCAGTACTTC. Translation gives CATPEQRGRYEQYF.

CDR3 sequence (DNA): TGTGCCAGTACTGACCCGGGACACCCTTACGAGCAGTACTTC. It encodes CASTDPGHPYEQYF. The chain carries TRBV19 and TRBJ2-7; D might be TRBD1 (6 bases). Germline assignment: CDR1 LNHDA and CDR2 SQIVND (reference sequence). The CDR3 covers 14 residues. Trimming removed 7 bases from V and 4 bases from J, with 17 bases in between.

Points on this clone: Other DNA sequences from this sample encode an identical CDR3 as well. The rearrangement uses TRBV29-1 and TRBJ1-1; TRBD1 matches at 9 bases. CDR3 length equals 13 residues. Germline values: CDR1 SQVTM, CDR2 ANQGSEA. Trimming cost V 5 bases and J 5 bases; bases outside gene matches: 6. The CDR3, as DNA: TGCAGCGTTACAGGGACAGGGAATACTGAAGCTTTCTTT. Its translation: CSVTGTGNTEAFF.

The genes are TRBV7-3 and TRBJ2-1; D call uncertain. Trimming shortened V by 2 bases and J by 2 bases, and 4 bases separated the two germline ends. The germline V gene has CDR1 SGHTA and CDR2 FQGTGA. The CDR3 contains 13 residues. The CDR3 DNA sequence: TGTGCCAGCAGCTTATACACCTACAATGAGCAGTTCTTC. Translated: CASSLYTYNEQFF.

The chain carries TRBV12-3 or TRBV12-4 and TRBJ1-4; D is possibly TRBD1 (5 bases). The CDR3 is 13 residues long. Trimming took 6 bases from V and 5 from J, leaving 10 bases between them. CDR3 protein: CASRADRNEKLFF. The DNA for the CDR3 is TGTGCCAGCAGAGCAGACAGAAATGAAAAACTGTTTTTT.

The V call is TRBV6-6, the J call TRBJ2-2, with 11 nucleotides matching TRBD1. Germline trimming cut 7 bases from V and 5 bases from J; bases unmatched to any gene: 6. The CDR3 has 15 residues. The germline gives CDR1 MNHNY, CDR2 SVGAGI (reference sequence). CDR3 sequence reads: CASTTGTGGTGELFF. DNA of the CDR3: TGTGCCAGCACCACCGGGACAGGGGGGACCGGGGAGCTGTTTTTT.

The rearrangement links TRBV11-2 to TRBJ2-1; TRBD1 aligns across 7 bases. Germline-derived CDR1 and CDR2 are SGHAT and FQNNGV. With 5 bases clipped from V and 6 bases from J, the junction kept 1 base outside the gene matches. The CDR3 runs 12 residues. CDR3 region: CASSPGGNEQFF. CDR3 nucleotides: TGTGCCAGCAGCCCAGGGGGCAATGAGCAGTTCTTC. Complete variable domain (other parts from reference TRBV11-2 and TRBJ2-1): EAGVAQSPRYKIIEKRQSVAFWCNPISGHATLYWYQQILGQGPKLLIQFQNNGVVDDSQLPKDRFSAERLKGVDSTLKIQPAKLEDSAVYLCASSPGGNEQFFGPGTRLTVL.

V and J are TRBV5-1 and TRBJ2-3; 8 nucleotides align to TRBD1. This CDR3 contains 16 residues. Per the germline V gene, CDR1 is SGHRS and CDR2 is YFSETQ. The J segment lost 2 bases and the V segment lost 0 bases, leaving 5 bases of the junction unmatched. The CDR3 bases are TGCGCCAGCAGCTTGGGAGACAGGGGCCACACAGATACGCAGTATTTT. It yields the protein CASSLGDRGHTDTQYF.

The V gene is TRBV6-5, the J gene TRBJ1-4; D remains ambiguous. The V end was cut by 4 bases, the J end by 4 bases, with 7 bases between. CDR3 length: 13 amino acids. Germline V CDR1 and CDR2: MNHEY, SVGAGI. The CDR3 here is CASSLGSNEKLFF. The CDR3 DNA sequence: TGTGCCAGCAGTTTAGGGAGTAATGAAAAACTGTTTTTT.

The rearrangement joins TRBV5-1 to TRBJ1-1; no definite D call. V lost 4 bases and J lost 4, with 11 bases in between. CDR1 SGHRS and CDR2 YFSETQ come from the germline V gene. This CDR3 contains 13 residues. In DNA, the CDR3 is TGCGCCAGCAGCATCTACGGGGTCACTGAAGCTTTCTTT. It encodes CASSIYGVTEAFF.

V gene TRBV9 combines with J gene TRBJ1-1; tentatively, D is TRBD1 (6 bases). The germline CDR1 and CDR2 sequences are SGDLS and YYNGEE. V was pared by 4 bases and J by 5 bases, with 15 bases between. This CDR3 region has 14 residues. The CDR3 sequence: CASSPEGGGTEAFF. CDR3 coding DNA: TGTGCCAGCAGCCCCGAAGGGGGAGGGACTGAAGCTTTCTTT.

This clone has just a few counts. This chain connects TRBV5-1 to TRBJ1-6; D is perhaps TRBD1 (5 bases). V gave up 4 bases and J gave up 3 bases, with 11 bases separating them. Germline lookup yields CDR1 SGHRS and CDR2 YFSETQ. There are 15 residues in the CDR3. The CDR3 protein is CASSPGNDYNSPLHF. In nucleotides, the CDR3 is TGCGCCAGCAGCCCAGGGAACGACTATAATTCACCCCTCCACTTT.

The rearrangement uses TRBV28 and TRBJ2-7; D is unclear. CDR3 length: 15 amino acids. With 3 bases removed from V and 0 bases from J, the gap between germline ends came to 12 bases. The germline gives CDR1 MDHEN, CDR2 SYDVKM. The CDR3 region is CASSFISGLSYEQYF. The CDR3 nucleotides are TGTGCCAGCAGTTTTATTAGTGGGCTCTCCTACGAGCAGTACTTC.

This clone showed up just once. CDR3 nucleotides: TGTGCCAGCAGTGAACAGGTTAGCTCCTACGAGCAGTACTTC. The encoded protein is CASSEQVSSYEQYF. The chain is built from TRBV6-1 and TRBJ2-7; D remains ambiguous. The CDR3 sequence is 14 residues long. V was pared by 2 bases and J by 0 bases, with 8 bases between. From germline, CDR1 is MNHNS and CDR2 SASEGT.

The rearrangement links TRBV19 to TRBJ2-1; the D gene is possibly TRBD2 (6 bases). Germline CDR1 is LNHDA and CDR2 is SQIVND (reference sequence). The CDR3 is 13 residues long. V gave up 9 bases and J gave up 2 bases, with 11 bases separating them. The CDR3 reads CASGRGTYNEQFF. CDR3 DNA: TGTGCCAGCGGGCGGGGAACCTACAATGAGCAGTTCTTC.